This T cell receptor (beta chain) was sequenced for a study of blood T cell repertoires in COVID-19. In the original workflow: Amplification with reference gene primers provided the estimates of nucleated cell counts. Only in-frame clones appear in the TCRdb table, and some are missing; sequencing was by immunoSEQ multiplex PCR. V and J calls and clone size are copied from that table; D and trimming were computed from the DNA. The data show tens of thousands of clones, 85% to 95% seen once. The CDR3 extends over 15 amino acids. Germline V gene lookup returns CDR1 MNHEY and CDR2 SVGAGI. V was clipped by 5 bases and J by 6 bases; unmatched bases: 6.

This chain uses TRBV6-5 with TRBJ2-2, with 10 bases that match TRBD1. The sequencing input was peripheral blood. The TCR comes from a man aged 50 to 59 with acute or convalescent COVID-19. The CDR3: CASSPDRGFAGELFF. As DNA, the CDR3 is TGTGCCAGCAGTCCGGACAGGGGGTTTGCCGGGGAGCTGTTTTTT.